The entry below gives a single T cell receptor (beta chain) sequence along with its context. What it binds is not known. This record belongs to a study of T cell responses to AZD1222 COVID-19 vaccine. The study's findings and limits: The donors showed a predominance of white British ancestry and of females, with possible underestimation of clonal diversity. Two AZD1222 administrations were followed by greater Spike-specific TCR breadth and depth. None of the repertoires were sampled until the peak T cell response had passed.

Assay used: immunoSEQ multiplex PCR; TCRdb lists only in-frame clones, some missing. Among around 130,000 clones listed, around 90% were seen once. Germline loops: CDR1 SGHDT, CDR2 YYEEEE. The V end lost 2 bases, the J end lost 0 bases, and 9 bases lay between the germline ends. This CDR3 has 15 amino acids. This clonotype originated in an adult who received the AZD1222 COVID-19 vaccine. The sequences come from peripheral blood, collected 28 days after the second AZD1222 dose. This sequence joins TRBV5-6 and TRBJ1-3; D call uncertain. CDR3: CASSLSPASGNTIYF. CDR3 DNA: TGTGCCAGCAGCTTATCGCCCGCCTCTGGAAACACCATATATTTT. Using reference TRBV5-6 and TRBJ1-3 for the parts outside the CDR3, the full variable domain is DAGVTQSPTHLIKTRGQQVTLRCSPKSGHDTVSWYQQALGQGPQFIFQYYEEEERQRGNFPDRFSGHQFPNYSSELNVNALLLGDSALYLCASSLSPASGNTIYFGEGSWLTVV.